This entry lists 24 T cell receptor beta chains sequenced from one sample in a study of human T cells and chemical hapten exposure. TCRdb redid the calling of the RACE reads with MiXCR, one entry per CDR3 protein. The data show approximately 80,000 distinct CDR3 sequences, over 10% seen once. Time point: patch test 3, about 24 weeks after DPC sensitization. Specified treatment: therapeutic diphenylcyclopropenone sensitization with weekly scalp DPC. Sequences were derived from whole blood, sampled in connection with sensitization to the hapten diphenylcyclopropenone (DPC). The receptor set was obtained from a woman in her 50s with alopecia areata. Some clones in this sample may be carry-over from other donors' samples.

The V gene is TRBV5-4, the J gene TRBJ1-2, with D possibly matching TRBD1 (6 bases). Trimming took 3 bases from V and 4 from J, leaving 13 bases between them. Germline assignment: CDR1 SGHNT and CDR2 YYREEE (reference sequence). This CDR3 comprises 14 residues. The CDR3, as DNA: TGTGCCAGCAGCTCTGGGGGCTCCGGCTATGGCTACACCTTC. It specifies CASSSGGSGYGYTF.

This clonotype was seen a handful of times. V is TRBV20-1 and J is TRBJ2-1, with D perhaps TRBD2 (6 bases). CDR1 and CDR2 (germline): DFQATT, SNEGSKA (reference sequence). The CDR3 length is 15 residues. V gave up 2 bases and J gave up 3 bases, with 14 bases separating them. CDR3 amino acids: CSARPTRKHYNEQFF. DNA for the CDR3: TGCAGTGCTAGACCGACTAGAAAGCACTACAATGAGCAGTTCTTC.

This clonotype showed up many times. The genes are TRBV7-9 and TRBJ1-1; tentatively, D is TRBD1 (5 bases). The CDR3 is 13 amino acids. CDR1 SEHNR and CDR2 FQNEAQ come from the germline V gene (reference sequence). V was trimmed by 6 bases and J by 7 bases, leaving 15 bases between them. The CDR3 reads CASSKDSANEAFF. The CDR3 DNA sequence: TGTGCCAGCAGTAAAGACAGCGCCAATGAAGCTTTCTTT.

This clonotype was recorded many times. V usage is TRBV18 and J usage is TRBJ1-1; D possibly corresponds to TRBD1 (6 bases). The CDR3 spans 14 residues. Germline values: CDR1 KGHSH, CDR2 LQKENI. V lost 5 bases and J lost 3, with 13 bases in between. The CDR3 here is CASSSQGGDTEAFF. CDR3 nucleotides: TGTGCCAGCTCATCACAGGGAGGGGACACTGAAGCTTTCTTT.

This clonotype was detected only a few times. J is TRBJ2-7 and V is TRBV29-1, with a possible D match to TRBD1 (5 bases). The CDR3 runs 13 residues. V dropped 7 bases and J dropped 3 bases, with 16 bases sitting between them. The germline CDR1 and CDR2 sequences are SQVTM and ANQGSEA. Here the CDR3 reads CSATGVGLYEQYF. CDR3 nucleotide sequence: TGCAGCGCAACAGGAGTAGGTCTCTACGAGCAGTACTTC.

This sequence joins TRBV2 and TRBJ2-3; 9 bases map to TRBD2. Losses at the gene ends were 7 bases for V and 5 bases for J; bases not matched to a gene: 4. From germline, CDR1 is SNHLY and CDR2 FYNNEI. This CDR3 comprises 13 residues. The DNA for the CDR3 is TGTGCCAGCAACGCGGGAGGGCGAGATACGCAGTATTTT. Its protein is CASNAGGRDTQYF.

The V and J genes are TRBV3-1 and TRBJ1-5, with D perhaps matching TRBD1 (6 bases). Germline CDR1 and CDR2: LGHDT and YNNKEL (reference sequence). The CDR3 totals 13 residues. Trimming removed 7 bases at V and 6 bases at J, with 13 bases between. CDR3 nucleotides: TGTGCCAGCACGAGTGGGGGCGGTCAGCCCCAGCATTTT. Its protein product is CASTSGGGQPQHF.

The V and J genes are TRBV12-3 or TRBV12-4 and TRBJ1-1; no firm D call. V was pared by 4 bases and J by 1 base, with 7 bases between. The CDR3 totals 13 residues. CDR3 residues: CASSSWGNTEAFF. The CDR3 DNA reads TGTGCCAGCAGTTCTTGGGGGAACACTGAAGCTTTCTTT.

The gene calls are TRBV29-1 and TRBJ1-2; tentative D call: TRBD1 (5 bases). Germline V gives CDR1 SQVTM, CDR2 ANQGSEA. The V end lost 5 bases, the J end lost 0 bases, and 10 bases lay between the germline ends. The length of the CDR3 is 13 residues. This CDR3 reads CSVRTQPNYGYTF. CDR3 sequence (DNA): TGCAGCGTTAGGACACAACCTAACTATGGCTACACCTTC.

To note about this clonotype: A much larger clone lies a single base off, so this may be a read error. V is TRBV28 and J is TRBJ2-5; the match to TRBD2 covers 12 bases. Germline V lookup: CDR1 MDHEN, CDR2 SYDVKM. The CDR3 runs 16 residues. The CDR3 protein is CASSKGWTSGEETRYF. Written as DNA, the CDR3 is TGTGCCAGCAGTAAGGGATGGACTAGCGGGGAAGAGACCCGGTACTTC.

This clonotype was detected a few times. The chain has TRBV25-1 and TRBJ1-5; no reliable D call. This CDR3 spans 14 amino acids. V lost 4 bases, J lost 3 bases, and 10 bases lay in between. CDR1 MGHDK and CDR2 SYGVNS come from the germline V gene. The CDR3, as DNA: TGTGCCAGCAGTGGAATTGGAAACAATCAGCCCCAGCATTTT. This encodes CASSGIGNNQPQHF.

This clonotype was counted many times. In nucleotides, the CDR3 is TGTGCCAGCAGCCTAGCGGGACAGGCGAAGGGCTATGGCTACACCTTC. Its translation: CASSLAGQAKGYGYTF. This chain joins TRBV4-2 and TRBJ1-2; 8 nucleotides line up with TRBD1. Germline-derived CDR1 and CDR2 are LGHNA and YNFKEQ. The CDR3 is 16 amino acids. V lost 4 bases, J lost 4 bases, and 11 bases stayed unmatched.

The chain combines TRBV9 with TRBJ1-6, with 9 bases that match TRBD1. This CDR3 has 15 amino acids. The germline V gene encodes CDR1 SGDLS and CDR2 YYNGEE. V shed 4 bases and J 7 bases; nucleotides not matched to a gene: 6. The CDR3 protein is CASSLSGQGNSPLHF. The CDR3 DNA reads TGTGCCAGCAGCCTCTCTGGACAGGGGAATTCACCCCTCCACTTT. Complete variable domain (other parts from reference TRBV9 and TRBJ1-6): DSGVTQTPKHLITATGQRVTLRCSPRSGDLSVYWYQQSLDQGLQFLIQYYNGEERAKGNILERFSAQQFPDLHSELNLSSLELGDSALYFCASSLSGQGNSPLHFGNGTRLTVT.

This clonotype was seen a few times. The chain uses TRBV2 and TRBJ2-3, with a possible D match to TRBD1 (6 bases). From germline, CDR1 is SNHLY and CDR2 FYNNEI. This CDR3 region has 17 residues. Trimming stripped 3 bases from V and 7 bases from J, with 23 bases between. CDR3 sequence reads: CASSEDSPGLGRNTQYF. DNA for the CDR3: TGTGCCAGCAGTGAGGACAGCCCTGGCCTGGGTCGGAATACGCAGTATTTT.

Many counts were recorded for this clonotype. This CDR3 reads CASTRSGRAYEQYF. CDR3 nucleotides: TGTGCCAGCACCCGTAGCGGGAGGGCCTACGAGCAGTACTTC. The chain is built from TRBV11-2 and TRBJ2-7; 11 nucleotides agree with TRBD2. This CDR3 comprises 14 residues. Germline lookup yields CDR1 SGHAT and CDR2 FQNNGV. V shed 7 bases and J 2 bases; nucleotides not matched to a gene: 4.

Only a few counts were recorded for this clonotype. The chain couples TRBV5-6 to TRBJ2-3, with TRBD2 as a possible D gene (7 bases). Germline V gene sequence: CDR1 SGHDT, CDR2 YYEEEE. V was trimmed by 2 bases and J by 4 bases, leaving 17 bases between them. This CDR3 is 16 amino acids long. The CDR3 is CASSFPQGGGPDTQYF. DNA for the CDR3: TGTGCCAGCAGCTTCCCCCAGGGAGGGGGGCCAGATACGCAGTATTTT.

This sequence joins TRBV5-1 and TRBJ1-2; D ambiguous. Trimming stripped 5 bases from V and 4 bases from J, with 18 bases between. The length of the CDR3 is 15 residues. CDR1 and CDR2 from the germline V gene are SGHRS and YFSETQ. The DNA for the CDR3 is TGCGCCAGCAGTTCTGGTCTCGGGCAGCCCTATGGCTACACCTTC. Translating gives CASSSGLGQPYGYTF.

V usage is TRBV20-1 and J usage is TRBJ2-7, with D unclear. Looked up from germline, CDR1 is DFQATT and CDR2 is SNEGSKA (reference sequence). The ends were cut back, 0 bases at V and 3 bases at J, with 9 bases in the middle. CDR3 length: 13 amino acids. CDR3 sequence (DNA): TGCAGTGCTAGAGATACCAGCAGCTACGAGCAGTACTTC. Amino acids: CSARDTSSYEQYF.

This clonotype has only a few counts. The chain recombines TRBV3-1 with TRBJ2-7; 13 bases align to TRBD2. CDR3 length: 16 amino acids. Germline loops: CDR1 LGHDT, CDR2 YNNKEL (reference sequence). Trimming removed 5 bases from V and 3 bases from J; junction bases left unmatched: 7. In DNA form, the CDR3 reads TGTGCCAGCAGCTACGGACTAGCGGGAGAATTCTACGAGCAGTACTTC. As protein: CASSYGLAGEFYEQYF.

Remarks on this clonotype: Being one base from a much bigger clone, this may be a read error. V and J are TRBV12-5 and TRBJ2-5; D is perhaps TRBD2 (6 bases). The CDR3 runs to 15 residues. Germline CDR1 LGHNT, CDR2 FRNRAP. With 6 bases removed from V and 1 base from J, the gap between germline ends came to 15 bases. For the CDR3, the DNA is TGTGCTAGTGGAAAAGCGCGGGACTTCCAAGAGACCCAGTACTTC. This translates into CASGKARDFQETQYF.

V usage is TRBV12-3 or TRBV12-4 and J usage is TRBJ2-1, with TRBD2 matching over 10 bases. The CDR3 is 16 amino acids. Trimming removed 3 bases from V and 7 bases from J; junction bases left unmatched: 9. CDR3 loop: CASSFPPSGSGNEQFF. CDR3 DNA: TGTGCCAGCAGTTTCCCCCCTAGCGGGAGTGGTAATGAGCAGTTCTTC.

Comment on this clonotype: This clone may be a read error of a much larger clone one base away. The V gene is TRBV29-1, the J gene TRBJ1-1; 7 nucleotides line up with TRBD1. CDR3 length: 14 residues. Germline CDR1 is SQVTM and CDR2 is ANQGSEA. The CDR3 here is CSVAQGPVGTEASF. Written as DNA, the CDR3 is TGCAGCGTTGCACAGGGGCCCGTCGGGACTGAAGCTTCCTTT.

The chain uses TRBV20-1 and TRBJ1-1, with D hard to call. Trimming stripped 3 bases from V and 0 bases from J, with 8 bases between. The length of the CDR3 is 13 residues. Germline CDR1 DFQATT, CDR2 SNEGSKA (reference sequence). CDR3 bases: TGCAGTGCTAGCTCCAATTTGAACACTGAAGCTTTCTTT. As protein: CSASSNLNTEAFF.

Many counts were recorded for this clonotype. The chain carries TRBV29-1 and TRBJ2-7, with D possibly matching TRBD2 (5 bases). There are 14 residues in the CDR3. The V end lost 4 bases, the J end lost 1 base, and 14 bases lay between the germline ends. Germline V CDR1 and CDR2: SQVTM, ANQGSEA. In nucleotides, the CDR3 is TGCAGCGTTGCGGGGTTTCGGTCTTCCTACGAGCAGTACTTC. Translation gives CSVAGFRSSYEQYF.